The clone carrying this TCR beta chain occurred many times. What it binds is not known. A much larger clonotype is one base distant, so this may be a read error. V gave up 4 bases and J gave up 1 base, with 18 bases separating them. The CDR3 is 17 residues long. Per the germline V gene, CDR1 is SGHRS and CDR2 is YFSETQ. MiXCR was run by TCRdb on the 5' RACE reads, yielding one entry per CDR3 protein. The sample records over 100,000 distinct CDR3 sequences, 9.5% to 12% being singletons. This entry belongs to a study of CD8 T cells in ankylosing spondylitis. Whole-study findings and limits: Earlier work had already found some motif variants in reactive arthritis synovial fluid and blood.

Sequencing was carried out using blood, either unsorted or a sorted T cell fraction (not recorded which). This chain joins TRBV5-1 and TRBJ1-3, with D tentatively TRBD1 (5 bases). The sequence came from a female donor with ankylosing spondylitis or in good health (not recorded which). The CDR3 sequence: CASSPEPGGLSGNTIYF. As DNA, the CDR3 is TGCGCCAGCAGCCCCGAACCGGGGGGGTTGTCTGGAAACACCATATATTTT.